The entry below describes one T cell receptor (beta chain). What it binds is not known. These data are taken from a study of CXCR3-negative and CXCR3-positive naive CD8 T cells. General study findings and limits: Naive cells with CXCR3 showed TRB CDR3s that were more hydrophobic than those in CXCR3-negative naive cells.

Germline V gene sequence: CDR1 MDHEN, CDR2 SYDVKM. The CDR3 runs 17 residues. The TRB cDNA libraries were prepared by 5' RACE with UMI labels. TCRdb re-called the 5' RACE reads and gives one entry per CDR3 protein, without DNA. The table lists 150,000 or so distinct CDR3 sequences. Sequenced sample: naive CXCR3- CD8+ T cells from blood. Subset denoted: CD45RO-CCR7+CD27+CD95- naive CD8+ T cells lacking CXCR3 (TNR3-). The sequence was obtained from a human donor in good health. Some clones in this sample may be carry-over from other donors' samples. V is TRBV28 and J is TRBJ2-7; TCRdb indicates TRBD2, and absent DNA this call remains unverified. CDR3 protein: CASSFSASSGANYEQYF.